The 18 T cell receptor beta chains reported below all come from one sample, sequenced in a study of response to subunit inactivated influenza vaccine. TCRdb fed the RT-PCR reads into MiXCR, producing one record per CDR3 protein. Of around 190,000 distinct CDR3 sequences listed, approximately 8.7% were seen once; the top ten hold roughly a tenth. The sample consisted of non-naive T cells sorted from PBMCs, taken on the day of vaccination. These TCRs come from a man aged 45-60 years who received an inactivated influenza vaccine.

In this sample, this clonotype turned up many times. J is TRBJ1-4 and V is TRBV4-1; D unclear. The CDR3 is 13 residues long. Per the germline V gene, CDR1 is MGHRA and CDR2 is YSYEKL. The V end was cut by 4 bases, the J end by 8 bases, with 11 bases between. The CDR3 sequence is CASSLGRAEKLFF. The CDR3 DNA reads as TGCGCCAGCAGCCTTGGGCGGGCCGAAAAACTGTTTTTT.

By sample fraction, this clonotype is medium-sized. CDR3 amino acids: CASSLGWGTGELFF. The CDR3 DNA reads TGTGCCAGCAGCTTAGGGTGGGGCACCGGGGAGCTGTTTTTT. The V and J genes are TRBV7-2 and TRBJ2-2; D not certain. The CDR3 consists of 14 residues. V gave up 1 base and J gave up 4 bases, with 7 bases separating them. Germline V lookup: CDR1 SGHTA, CDR2 FQGNSA.

The rearrangement joins TRBV5-1 to TRBJ2-7; 7 bases line up with TRBD2. Per germline, CDR1 SGHRS and CDR2 YFSETQ. The CDR3 extends over 15 amino acids. The V and J ends lost 7 bases and 4 bases, in that order; junction bases with no gene match: 14. This chain's CDR3 is CASGRMRGSGYEQYF. The CDR3 DNA reads as TGCGCCAGCGGAAGGATGCGCGGGAGTGGGTACGAGCAGTACTTC.

The table lists this clonotype with a few counts. The chain carries TRBV7-2 and TRBJ1-1, with D possibly matching TRBD1 (6 bases). Trimming removed 1 base from V and 4 bases from J, with 10 bases in between. CDR1 and CDR2 (germline): SGHTA, FQGNSA. The CDR3 covers 14 residues. DNA for the CDR3: TGTGCCAGCAGCTTAGAAAGGGGGAGCACTGAAGCTTTCTTT. This codes for CASSLERGSTEAFF.

This clonotype was found many times. The V and J genes are TRBV20-1 and TRBJ1-5; D unresolved. Looked up from germline, CDR1 is DFQATT and CDR2 is SNEGSKA (reference sequence). Trimming cost V 3 bases and J 5 bases, with 8 bases left between them. This CDR3 contains 12 residues. The CDR3 loop is CSASRVDQPQHF. The CDR3 DNA reads TGCAGTGCTAGTCGGGTGGATCAGCCCCAGCATTTT.

This clonotype was counted many times. The genes are TRBV10-3 and TRBJ2-1; TRBD2 aligns across 9 bases. Germline CDR1 ENHRY, CDR2 SYGVKD. The CDR3 covers 15 residues. The V gene end was trimmed by 10 bases and the J gene end by 9 bases; junction bases not matched to a gene: 16. This CDR3 reads CATANFLAGTGEQFF. The DNA of the CDR3 is TGTGCCACCGCCAATTTCCTAGCGGGAACGGGTGAGCAGTTCTTC.

This clonotype was found many times. The chain uses TRBV4-3 and TRBJ2-1; tentatively, D is TRBD2 (5 bases). The CDR3 runs 17 residues. Germline V gene sequence: CDR1 LGHNA, CDR2 YSLEER. V lost 1 base, J lost 7 bases, and 20 bases lay in between. CDR3 sequence reads: CASSQGRRSGGRNEQFF. For the CDR3, the DNA is TGCGCCAGCAGCCAAGGACGGCGTAGTGGAGGTAGGAATGAGCAGTTCTTC.

The rearrangement joins TRBV3-1 to TRBJ2-1; 9 nucleotides align to TRBD2. Trimming removed 2 bases from V and 9 bases from J; junction bases left unmatched: 5. The CDR3 totals 14 residues. Germline V gives CDR1 LGHDT, CDR2 YNNKEL (reference sequence). As DNA, the CDR3 is TGTGCCAGCAGCCAACGTAGAGCGGGGGGTGAGCAGTTCTTC. Protein sequence: CASSQRRAGGEQFF.

V and J are TRBV9 and TRBJ2-5, with 7 nucleotides matching TRBD1. The CDR3 is made up of 13 amino acids. Germline trimming cut 5 bases from V and 1 base from J; bases unmatched to any gene: 2. Germline V gives CDR1 SGDLS, CDR2 YYNGEE. CDR3 sequence: CASSQGVQETQYF. Written as DNA, the CDR3 is TGTGCCAGCAGTCAGGGGGTCCAAGAGACCCAGTACTTC.

This clonotype showed up just a few times. The rearrangement joins TRBV4-1 to TRBJ1-5, with a weak D call TRBD1 (5 bases). Germline V gene data show CDR1 as MGHRA and CDR2 as YSYEKL. V lost 0 bases and J 2 bases, leaving 8 bases between the germline ends. This CDR3 contains 15 residues. The CDR3 nucleotides read TGCGCCAGCAGCCAAGAAGGGGCCGGCAATCAGCCCCAGCATTTT. Amino acid sequence: CASSQEGAGNQPQHF.

This clonotype was observed at least ten times. This sequence joins TRBV7-2 and TRBJ2-5; the D is unclear. The CDR3 extends over 11 amino acids. Trimming cost V 6 bases and J 1 base, with 3 bases left between them. CDR1 SGHTA and CDR2 FQGNSA come from the germline V gene. CDR3 DNA: TGTGCCAGCAGGCGCCAAGAGACCCAGTACTTC. This codes for CASRRQETQYF.

This clonotype was seen more than once but under ten times. The J gene is TRBJ2-3, the V gene TRBV12-3 or TRBV12-4; 10 nucleotides line up with TRBD2. With 4 bases clipped from V and 2 bases from J, the junction kept 6 bases outside the gene matches. The CDR3 covers 16 residues. CDR3 nucleotides: TGTGCCAGCAGTTCTTTAGCGGGGGGCCTCACAGATACGCAGTATTTT. It is translated as CASSSLAGGLTDTQYF.

This clonotype was found a few times. The genes are TRBV7-3 and TRBJ2-1; 7 bases fit TRBD2. This CDR3 is 15 amino acids long. The J segment lost 8 bases and the V segment lost 6 bases, leaving 13 bases of the junction unmatched. Germline values: CDR1 SGHTA, CDR2 FQGTGA. The CDR3 here is CASSFQLSGIYEQFF. CDR3 nucleotides: TGTGCCAGCAGTTTCCAGCTAAGCGGGATCTATGAGCAGTTCTTC.

This clonotype was seen many times. The chain couples TRBV12-3 or TRBV12-4 to TRBJ1-1; D not certain. V was clipped by 3 bases and J by 1 base, with 6 bases between them. The CDR3 is 13 amino acids. This chain's CDR3 is CASSLEGNTEAFF. In nucleotides, the CDR3 is TGTGCCAGCAGTTTGGAGGGGAACACTGAAGCTTTCTTT.

The chain couples TRBV28 to TRBJ2-5; D unresolved. CDR1 and CDR2 from the germline V gene are MDHEN and SYDVKM. The germline V and J ends were trimmed by 2 bases and 4 bases, with 11 bases remaining between them. This CDR3 contains 14 residues. The CDR3: CASSLPLATETQYF. In nucleotides, the CDR3 is TGTGCCAGCAGTTTACCCCTCGCAACAGAGACCCAGTACTTC.

In its sample, this clonotype was seen a few times. This chain joins TRBV4-1 and TRBJ2-1, with TRBD1 matching 11 bases. Germline V gives CDR1 MGHRA, CDR2 YSYEKL. The CDR3 consists of 14 residues. J gave up 6 bases and V 4 bases, and 2 bases lay outside the gene matches. CDR3 residues: CASSPGQGVNEQFF. The DNA of the CDR3 is TGCGCCAGCAGCCCGGGACAGGGGGTCAATGAGCAGTTCTTC.

There are a few counts of this clonotype. The chain recombines TRBV2 with TRBJ1-1, with no clear D. Germline CDR1 is SNHLY and CDR2 is FYNNEI. V was pared by 7 bases and J by 5 bases, with 14 bases between. This CDR3 contains 13 residues. CDR3 residues: CASKAPLGTEAFF. The CDR3, as DNA: TGTGCCAGCAAAGCACCACTAGGGACTGAAGCTTTCTTT. Together with reference TRBV2 and TRBJ1-1, the CDR3 gives the full variable domain: EPEVTQTPSHQVTQMGQEVILRCVPISNHLYFYWYRQILGQKVEFLVSFYNNEISEKSEIFDDQFSVERPDGSNFTLKIRSTKLEDSAMYFCASKAPLGTEAFFGQGTRLTVV.

This rearrangement joins TRBV7-9 to TRBJ2-7, with D hard to call. The germline V gene has CDR1 SEHNR and CDR2 FQNEAQ (reference sequence). The CDR3 runs 12 residues. V lost 2 bases to trimming and J lost 6 bases, with 8 bases between them. The CDR3 region is CASSLTRFEQYF. The CDR3 DNA reads as TGTGCCAGCAGCTTAACACGGTTCGAGCAGTACTTC.